The rows below give T cell receptor beta chains drawn from one sample of a study of spatial heterogeneity in lung cancer. Each CDR3 protein gets one entry after TCRdb re-called the 5' RACE reads with MiXCR. The repertoire holds about 9,200 distinct CDR3 sequences, with around half as singletons. The sample consisted of lung tumor tissue, taken at surgery. All receptors derive from a female donor with early-stage non-small cell lung cancer. CDR3s include the opening cysteine and the closing phenylalanine or tryptophan. D genes are given only for firm matches. The size entry is marked missing in some rows and otherwise reads once, few, many or a size class.

CDR3nt | CDR3aa | d_gene | abundance | j_gene | v_gene
TGTGCCAGCAGCTTACGGGACAGGCTTTACTTC | CASSLRDRLYF | TRBD1 | NA | TRBJ2-7 | TRBV7-6
TGCAGTTCTAGAGATCTCGTCACTACACTAAAAAACATTCAGTACTTC | CSSRDLVTTLKNIQYF | NA | NA | TRBJ2-4 | TRBV20-1
TGTGCCAGCAGTAAGCTTACTACCGGGACCACAGGGTCCGGCGATCAGCCCCAGCATTTT | CASSKLTTGTTGSGDQPQHF | NA | few | TRBJ1-5 | TRBV21-1
TGCAGTGCTCTAATCAAGAGGGAGACCCAGTACTTC | CSALIKRETQYF | NA | NA | TRBJ2-5 | TRBV20-1
TGCAGTGCTAGAGATCCTAGGACAGGGTCGGGTGAAGCTTTCTTT | CSARDPRTGSGEAFF | TRBD1 | NA | TRBJ1-1 | TRBV20-1
TGTGCCAGCAGTTACTCGAATAGGGGTTGGGGGAACACTGAAGCTTTCTTT | CASSYSNRGWGNTEAFF | NA | medium-sized | TRBJ1-1 | TRBV6-6
TGCAGTGCTAGTCCAGGAGGGATCGATGAGCAGTTCTTC | CSASPGGIDEQFF | NA | NA | TRBJ2-1 | TRBV20-1
TGTGCCAGCAGTTACTTGGGACAGGGAGGTGGCTACACCTTC | CASSYLGQGGGYTF | TRBD1 | NA | TRBJ1-2 | TRBV6-5
TGTGCCAGCAGCTTGGGACAGGGAAGGGATAGCAATCAGCCCCAGCATTTT | CASSLGQGRDSNQPQHF | TRBD1 | NA | TRBJ1-5 | TRBV5-5
TGTGCCAGCAGCTTCATCCTAGCGGGAGGATCAGATACGCAGTATTTT | CASSFILAGGSDTQYF | TRBD2 | NA | TRBJ2-3 | TRBV5-5
TGTGCCAGCAGCCCCCGCGGTTACAATGAGCAGTTCTTC | CASSPRGYNEQFF | NA | once | TRBJ2-1 | TRBV7-3
TGTGCCAGCAGTAACCTCGGTATGGGGCGTAACACCGGGGAGCTGTTTTTT | CASSNLGMGRNTGELFF | NA | NA | TRBJ2-2 | TRBV11-2
TGTGCCCGCTCCCGGGCCGGATCTACCACAGATACGCAGTATTTT | CARSRAGSTTDTQYF | NA | NA | TRBJ2-3 | TRBV30
TGCAGTGCTAGCCCGTTAGGGCCAGATACGCAGTATTTT | CSASPLGPDTQYF | NA | NA | TRBJ2-3 | TRBV20-1
TGTGCCAGCCATCGGACAGGCGTTATCGGGGAGCAGTACTTC | CASHRTGVIGEQYF | TRBD1 | once | TRBJ2-7 | TRBV6-1
TGTGCCAGCAGCTCCGAGCCCAGGAAACTGTTTTTT | CASSSEPRKLFF | NA | NA | TRBJ1-4 | TRBV7-6
TGTGCCAGCAGCTTGGGGGTATCTGGAAACACCATATATTTT | CASSLGVSGNTIYF | NA | few | TRBJ1-3 | TRBV5-6
TGTGCCAGCCAACAACGGACAGGTTTGAACACCGGGGAGCTGTTTTTT | CASQQRTGLNTGELFF | TRBD1 | NA | TRBJ2-2 | TRBV6-2/TRBV6-3
TGTGCCACCCGACAGGGGACTTACGAGCAGTACTTC | CATRQGTYEQYF | TRBD1 | once | TRBJ2-7 | TRBV10-3
TGTGCCAGCAGGGGAACACAGGGTTACACAACTAATGAAAAACTGTTTTTT | CASRGTQGYTTNEKLFF | NA | NA | TRBJ1-4 | TRBV28